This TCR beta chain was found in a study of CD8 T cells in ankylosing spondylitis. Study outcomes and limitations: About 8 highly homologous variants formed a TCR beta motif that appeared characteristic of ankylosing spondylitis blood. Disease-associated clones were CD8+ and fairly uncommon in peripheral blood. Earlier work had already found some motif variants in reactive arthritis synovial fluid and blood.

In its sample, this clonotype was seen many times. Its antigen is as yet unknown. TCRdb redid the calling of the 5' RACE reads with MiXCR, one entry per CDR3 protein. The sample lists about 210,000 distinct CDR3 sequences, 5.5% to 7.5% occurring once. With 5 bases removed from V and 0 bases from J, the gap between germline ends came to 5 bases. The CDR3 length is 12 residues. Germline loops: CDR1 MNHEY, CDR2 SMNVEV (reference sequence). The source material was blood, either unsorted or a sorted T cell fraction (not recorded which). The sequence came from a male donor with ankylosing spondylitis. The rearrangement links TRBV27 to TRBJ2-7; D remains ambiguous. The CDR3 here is CASSTPSYEQYF. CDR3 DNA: TGTGCCAGCAGTACCCCCTCCTACGAGCAGTACTTC.